A single sample is the source of the 2 T cell receptor beta chains below, sequenced in a study of blood T cell repertoires in COVID-19. TCRdb's table, derived via immunoSEQ multiplex PCR, lists solely in-frame clones and lacks some. The sample has some 260,000 clones, about 93% seen once; the top ten hold 1.5% to 2%. Specimen: PBMCs or T cells enriched from blood (not recorded which). The receptors originated from a woman younger than 30 who had recovered from COVID-19.

V gene TRBV5-5 combines with J gene TRBJ2-7; 9 bases line up with TRBD1. The V and J ends lost 3 bases and 0 bases, in that order; junction bases with no gene match: 4. Germline CDR1 and CDR2: SGHKS and YYEKEE (reference sequence). The CDR3 extends over 15 amino acids. The CDR3 coding sequence is TGTGCCAGCAGCTCAGGGACAGGGACCTCCTACGAGCAGTACTTC. Residues: CASSSGTGTSYEQYF. Combining the CDR3 with reference TRBV5-5 and TRBJ2-7 gives the whole variable domain DAGVTQSPTHLIKTRGQQVTLRCSPISGHKSVSWYQQVLGQGPQFIFQYYEKEERGRGNFPDRFSARQFPNYSSELNVNALLLGDSALYLCASSSGTGTSYEQYFGPGTRLTVT.

This chain links TRBV5-1 with TRBJ2-5; maybe TRBD2 (5 bases). Trimming shortened V by 0 bases and J by 5 bases, and 11 bases separated the two germline ends. Per germline, CDR1 SGHRS and CDR2 YFSETQ. CDR3 length equals 14 residues. The CDR3 region is CASSLGGLGETQYF. The CDR3 bases are TGCGCCAGCAGCTTGGGCGGGCTAGGGGAGACCCAGTACTTC.